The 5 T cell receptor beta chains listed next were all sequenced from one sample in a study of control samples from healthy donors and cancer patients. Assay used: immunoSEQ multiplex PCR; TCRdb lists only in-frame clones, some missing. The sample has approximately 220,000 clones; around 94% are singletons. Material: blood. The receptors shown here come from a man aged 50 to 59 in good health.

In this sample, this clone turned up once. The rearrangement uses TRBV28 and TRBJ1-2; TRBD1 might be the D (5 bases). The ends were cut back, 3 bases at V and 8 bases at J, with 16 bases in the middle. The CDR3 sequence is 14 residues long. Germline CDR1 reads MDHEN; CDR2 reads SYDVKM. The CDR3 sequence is CASSFSQGISGYTF. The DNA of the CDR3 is TGTGCCAGCAGTTTTTCCCAGGGTATAAGCGGCTACACCTTC.

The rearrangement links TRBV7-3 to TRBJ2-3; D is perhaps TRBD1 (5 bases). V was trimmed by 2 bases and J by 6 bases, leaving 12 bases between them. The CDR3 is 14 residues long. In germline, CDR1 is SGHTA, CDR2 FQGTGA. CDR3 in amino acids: CASSLQAGSDTQYF. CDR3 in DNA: TGTGCCAGCAGCTTACAGGCAGGGTCTGATACGCAGTATTTT.

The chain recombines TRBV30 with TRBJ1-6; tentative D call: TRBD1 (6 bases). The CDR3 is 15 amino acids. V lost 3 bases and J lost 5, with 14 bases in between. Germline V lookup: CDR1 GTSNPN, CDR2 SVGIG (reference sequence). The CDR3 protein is CAWSRGDRNNSPLHF. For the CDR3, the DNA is TGTGCCTGGAGCCGAGGCGACAGGAATAATTCACCCCTCCACTTT.

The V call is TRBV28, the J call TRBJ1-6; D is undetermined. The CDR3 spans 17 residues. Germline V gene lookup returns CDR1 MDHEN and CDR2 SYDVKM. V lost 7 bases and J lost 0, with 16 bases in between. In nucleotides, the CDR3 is TGTGCCAGCACTCAGAAGAAGGGTAGCTCCTATAATTCACCCCTCCACTTT. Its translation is CASTQKKGSSYNSPLHF. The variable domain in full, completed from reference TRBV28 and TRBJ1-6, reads DVKVTQSSRYLVKRTGEKVFLECVQDMDHENMFWYRQDPGLGLRLIYFSYDVKMKEKGDIPEGYSVSREKKERFSLILESASTNQTSMYLCASTQKKGSSYNSPLHFGNGTRLTVT.

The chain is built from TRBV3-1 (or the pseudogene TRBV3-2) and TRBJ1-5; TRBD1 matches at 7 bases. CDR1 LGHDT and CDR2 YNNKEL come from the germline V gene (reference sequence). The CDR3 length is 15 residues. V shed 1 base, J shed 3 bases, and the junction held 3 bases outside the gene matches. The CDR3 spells CASSQVTGPNQPQHF. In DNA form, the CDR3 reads TGTGCCAGCAGCCAAGTGACAGGGCCCAATCAGCCCCAGCATTTT.